The 20 T cell receptor beta chains presented below share a single source sample, sequenced in a study of patients and donors after allogeneic stem cell transplantation. TCRdb called the RT-PCR reads again in MiXCR, with one record for every CDR3 protein. The data hold about 230,000 distinct CDR3 sequences, with 11% to 15% observed a single time. The sequenced material came from blood, either unsorted or a sorted T cell fraction (not recorded which). These receptors all stem from a human donor who was either an allogeneic HSCT recipient or a stem cell or donor lymphocyte infusion donor (not recorded which). It is not recorded whose cells these are; they may come from a transplant donor.

This rearrangement joins TRBV7-9 to TRBJ2-2; D call uncertain. V shed 5 bases and J shed 6 bases, with 16 bases lying between them. The CDR3 loop spans 15 amino acids. Germline-derived CDR1 and CDR2 are SEHNR and FQNEAQ (reference sequence). CDR3 in DNA: TGTGCCAGCAGCCCCACGGCCCCAGGTGCCGGGGAGCTGTTTTTT. Protein: CASSPTAPGAGELFF.

This clonotype was recorded at least ten times. The V and J genes are TRBV15 and TRBJ1-5, with no clear D. The V gene's germline CDR1 is LNHNV and CDR2 YYDKDF (reference sequence). Trimming took 1 base from V and 7 from J, leaving 14 bases between them. The CDR3 loop spans 15 amino acids. For the CDR3, the DNA is TGTGCCACCAGCAGAGTCGGTGGAGTGGGCCAGCCCCAGCATTTT. Amino acid sequence: CATSRVGGVGQPQHF.

This clonotype was counted ten times or more. The J gene is TRBJ2-1, the V gene TRBV5-1; possible D gene TRBD1, 5 bases. The V end lost 4 bases, the J end lost 0 bases, and 11 bases lay between the germline ends. The CDR3 spans 15 residues. CDR1 SGHRS and CDR2 YFSETQ come from the germline V gene. CDR3 nucleotide sequence: TGCGCCAGCAGCACTGACAGTAGCTCCTACAATGAGCAGTTCTTC. Protein sequence: CASSTDSSSYNEQFF. The variable domain in full, with the rest retrieved from reference TRBV5-1 and TRBJ2-1, is KAGVTQTPRYLIKTRGQQVTLSCSPISGHRSVSWYQQTPGQGLQFLFEYFSETQRNKGNFPGRFSGRQFSNSRSEMNVSTLELGDSALYLCASSTDSSSYNEQFFGPGTRLTVL.

This clonotype occurred many times. The gene calls are TRBV5-1 and TRBJ2-2; TRBD2 agrees at 15 bases. The length of the CDR3 is 19 residues. The junction had 7 bases not matched to a gene; V was cut back by 0 bases and J by 4 bases. Germline CDR1 and CDR2: SGHRS and YFSETQ. The CDR3, as DNA: TGCGCCAGCAGCTTGGCCGGACTAGCGGGAGGGCCGTCCACCGGGGAGCTGTTTTTT. Amino acid sequence: CASSLAGLAGGPSTGELFF.

In its sample, this clonotype was seen a few times. This sequence joins TRBV15 and TRBJ2-1; the match to TRBD2 covers 10 bases. J was trimmed by 9 bases and V by 0 bases; bases with no gene match: 8. CDR1 LNHNV and CDR2 YYDKDF come from the germline V gene (reference sequence). The CDR3 runs 16 residues. Here the CDR3 reads CATSRDKAGGRPEQFF. CDR3 nucleotide sequence: TGTGCCACCAGCAGAGATAAAGCGGGAGGGCGACCTGAGCAGTTCTTC.

The chain uses TRBV10-3 and TRBJ2-1, with TRBD2 identical over 8 bases. Germline assignment: CDR1 ENHRY and CDR2 SYGVKD. V dropped 11 bases and J dropped 8; count of bases not matched to a gene: 5. The CDR3 contains 11 residues. This CDR3 reads CASRGGYEQFF. CDR3 DNA: TGTGCCTCACGGGGGGGGTATGAGCAGTTCTTC.

This clonotype showed up just a few times. The chain combines TRBV7-2 with TRBJ1-2, with D uncertain. The CDR3 consists of 14 residues. Germline V gene lookup returns CDR1 SGHTA and CDR2 FQGNSA. V lost 7 bases, J lost 6 bases, and 18 bases lay in between. CDR3 coding DNA: TGTGCCAGCAATTACGCAGCCCGAAGCGATGGCTACACCTTC. Amino acid sequence: CASNYAARSDGYTF. The full variable domain, its missing parts supplied by reference TRBV7-2 and TRBJ1-2, is GAGVSQSPSNKVTEKGKDVELRCDPISGHTALYWYRQSLGQGLEFLIYFQGNSAPDKSGLPSDRFSAERTGGSVSTLTIQRTQQEDSAVYLCASNYAARSDGYTFGSGTRLTVV.

This clonotype turned up a few times. The rearrangement joins TRBV7-3 to TRBJ1-1; the D is unclear. Germline CDR1 reads SGHTA; CDR2 reads FQGTGA. The CDR3 extends over 12 amino acids. Trimming left V 5 bases short and J 7 bases short, with 11 bases between. The CDR3 reads CASSLPKGEAFF. The CDR3 DNA reads TGTGCCAGCAGCCTGCCAAAAGGTGAAGCTTTCTTT.

This clonotype was seen more than once but under ten times. This chain's CDR3 is CASSSRDRGPDTQYF. The CDR3 region has the DNA TGTGCCAGCAGCAGCCGGGACAGGGGTCCAGATACGCAGTATTTT. The chain recombines TRBV7-3 with TRBJ2-3; 10 bases are a match to TRBD1. The germline CDR1 and CDR2 sequences are SGHTA and FQGTGA. Trimming took 5 bases from V and 4 from J; bases not matched to a gene: 6. This CDR3 contains 15 residues.

This clonotype was seen repeatedly, ten times or more. The gene calls are TRBV4-3 and TRBJ1-6, with D perhaps matching TRBD1 (6 bases). The CDR3 has 17 amino acids. Trimming removed 1 base at V and 9 bases at J, with 19 bases between. CDR1 LGHNA and CDR2 YSLEER come from the germline V gene. Written as DNA, the CDR3 is TGCGCCAGCAGCCAAGGAGGGTCAGGGGCCTGGGTTTCACCCCTCCACTTT. Its translation is CASSQGGSGAWVSPLHF.

This clonotype was seen a few times. This chain uses TRBV28 with TRBJ1-5; 9 bases are shared with TRBD1. The CDR3 runs 15 residues. Trimming cost V 4 bases and J 3 bases; bases outside gene matches: 4. Germline CDR1 reads MDHEN; CDR2 reads SYDVKM. The CDR3 region has the DNA TGTGCCAGCAGTTCCCGGGACAGGGACAATCAGCCCCAGCATTTT. It is translated as CASSSRDRDNQPQHF.

This clonotype appeared a few times. This sequence joins TRBV5-4 and TRBJ2-1; 8 positions agree with TRBD2. This CDR3 is built from 15 residues. Germline CDR1 reads SGHNT; CDR2 reads YYREEE (reference sequence). After removal of 4 bases from V and 5 bases from J, the junction contained 8 bases not matched to a gene. CDR3 sequence: CASSNGGATHNEQFF. CDR3 nucleotide sequence: TGTGCCAGCAGCAACGGGGGGGCTACCCACAATGAGCAGTTCTTC. Based on the CDR3 plus reference TRBV5-4 and TRBJ2-1, the full variable domain is ETGVTQSPTHLIKTRGQQVTLRCSSQSGHNTVSWYQQALGQGPQFIFQYYREEENGRGNFPPRFSGLQFPNYSSELNVNALELDDSALYLCASSNGGATHNEQFFGPGTRLTVL.

In this sample, this clonotype turned up many times. This rearrangement joins TRBV20-1 to TRBJ2-3, with 7 bases identical to TRBD2. Germline lookup yields CDR1 DFQATT and CDR2 SNEGSKA (reference sequence). The CDR3 consists of 17 residues. V lost 3 bases and J lost 3; bases outside the gene matches: 15. The CDR3 sequence is CSASGLAAGDRTDTQYF. In DNA, the CDR3 is TGCAGTGCTAGCGGGCTGGCCGCGGGAGACCGAACAGATACGCAGTATTTT.

This clonotype was counted only a few times. The chain has TRBV5-1 and TRBJ2-2; 15 positions agree with TRBD2. V was clipped by 2 bases and J by 6 bases; unmatched bases: 5. CDR3 size: 17 residues. Germline loops: CDR1 SGHRS, CDR2 YFSETQ. CDR3 sequence reads: CASSFGTSGGLSGELFF. The CDR3 DNA reads as TGCGCCAGCAGCTTCGGGACTAGCGGGGGGCTATCCGGGGAGCTGTTTTTT.

This CDR3 is CASSLTGPPTDTQYF. The CDR3 DNA reads TGCGCCAGCAGCTTAACGGGGCCACCGACAGATACGCAGTATTTT. The chain is built from TRBV5-1 and TRBJ2-3; D tentatively fits TRBD1 or TRBD2 (5 bases each). This CDR3 is 15 amino acids long. In germline, CDR1 is SGHRS, CDR2 YFSETQ. Trimming removed 2 bases from V and 3 bases from J, with 13 bases in between.

The rearrangement uses TRBV5-6 and TRBJ2-7; 11 bases fit TRBD2. Unmatched junction bases numbered 16, after V lost 4 bases and J lost 7 bases. Germline CDR1 is SGHDT and CDR2 is YYEEEE. CDR3 length: 17 residues. The CDR3 sequence: CASSQGDTRLAGIEQYF. Here the CDR3 DNA reads TGTGCCAGCAGCCAGGGGGACACCCGACTAGCGGGAATAGAGCAGTACTTC.

This clonotype was picked up a small number of times. V gene TRBV20-1 combines with J gene TRBJ1-1; D is perhaps TRBD1 (5 bases). The CDR3 runs 16 residues. V shed 5 bases and J shed 0 bases, with 19 bases lying between them. Germline lookup yields CDR1 DFQATT and CDR2 SNEGSKA (reference sequence). The CDR3 coding sequence is TGCAGTGCTCCCTCGAGTCTCCGGGGCCTGAACACTGAAGCTTTCTTT. Amino acids: CSAPSSLRGLNTEAFF.

Remarks on this clonotype: This may arise from a read error, as a much more abundant clone is one base away. The V gene is TRBV5-6, the J gene TRBJ1-3; possible D gene TRBD1, 5 bases. This CDR3 comprises 15 residues. Germline lookup yields CDR1 SGHDT and CDR2 YYEEEE. The V end was cut by 0 bases, the J end by 0 bases, with 7 bases between. CDR3 amino acids: CASSLVGTSGNTIYF. CDR3 nucleotide sequence: TGTGCCAGCAGCTTGGTGGGGACCTCTGGAAACACCATATATTTT.

The J gene is TRBJ1-3, the V gene TRBV7-2; TRBD1 matches 7 bases. The CDR3 totals 13 residues. With V trimmed by 6 bases and J by 4 bases, 3 bases remained unmatched. CDR1 and CDR2 (germline): SGHTA, FQGNSA. CDR3 DNA: TGTGCCAGCAGTCGGGACAGCGGAAACACCATATATTTT. This gives the protein CASSRDSGNTIYF.

This clonotype was detected ten times or more. This sequence joins TRBV12-3 or TRBV12-4 and TRBJ1-4; 9 nucleotides match TRBD1. The CDR3 is made up of 15 amino acids. V gave up 6 bases and J gave up 8 bases; unmatched junction bases: 10. The CDR3 DNA reads as TGTGCCAGCAGGGCTACAGGGGGCAATAGGGAAAAACTGTTTTTT. This codes for CASRATGGNREKLFF.